Listed below are T cell receptor beta chains from one sample, sequenced in a study of cytomegalovirus exposure and HLA in healthy donors. The data were produced by immunoSEQ multiplex PCR, yet TCRdb's version contains in-frame clones alone and is incomplete. The sample holds about 110,000 clones, around three quarters seen once. The sequenced material came from PBMCs. The receptor set was obtained from a woman in her twenties or thirties in good health and CMV-seronegative. Both conserved end residues are part of each CDR3. The D gene is left open where the match is weak. Size is stated for part of the rows, as once, few or many counts, or as a class when the clone is expanded.

J: TRBJ2-3
D: TRBD1
size: NA
V: TRBV5-1
DNA: TGCGCCAGCAGCTCGGGCGCAGGGGGCTTAGATACGCAGTATTTT
CDR3: CASSSGAGGLDTQYF

J: TRBJ2-6
D: NA
size: NA
V: TRBV4-3
DNA: TGCGCCAGCAGCCAAGATGTATCTGGGGCCAACGTCCTGACTTTC
CDR3: CASSQDVSGANVLTF

J: TRBJ2-3
D: TRBD1
size: NA
V: TRBV5-4
DNA: TGTGCCAGCAGCTCTGGACAGGGGAGGTCAGATACGCAGTATTTT
CDR3: CASSSGQGRSDTQYF

J: TRBJ1-3
D: TRBD1
size: once
V: TRBV7-8
DNA: TGTGCCAGCAGCTTATGGGACAGAAGCTCTGGAAACACCATATATTTT
CDR3: CASSLWDRSSGNTIYF

J: TRBJ1-4
D: NA
size: NA
V: TRBV19
DNA: TGTGCCAGTACTTTCTACAGGGTTGGTAATGAAAAACTGTTTTTT
CDR3: CASTFYRVGNEKLFF

J: TRBJ2-7
D: NA
size: NA
V: TRBV5-1
DNA: TGCGCCAGCACCTCTCTTTGGGGCCAGAACTACGAGCAGTACTTC
CDR3: CASTSLWGQNYEQYF

J: TRBJ1-5
D: NA
size: NA
V: TRBV27
DNA: TGTGCCAGCAGTTTAGGGAGTGGCAATCAGCCCCAGCATTTT
CDR3: CASSLGSGNQPQHF

J: TRBJ1-1
D: NA
size: NA
V: TRBV7-8
DNA: TGTGCCAGCAGCGAGGACACTGAAGCTTTCTTT
CDR3: CASSEDTEAFF

J: TRBJ1-3
D: NA
size: once
V: TRBV7-6
DNA: TGTGCCAGCAGCTTAGAGCAGGGGCCGCGTAACACCATATATTTT
CDR3: CASSLEQGPRNTIYF

J: TRBJ2-7
D: TRBD1
size: few
V: TRBV5-4
DNA: TGTGCCAGCAGCTGGGGTGGGACAGGCAAAGAATACGAGCAGTACTTC
CDR3: CASSWGGTGKEYEQYF

J: TRBJ1-5
D: NA
size: NA
V: TRBV11-3
DNA: TGTGCCAGCAGCTTAGCTGTTAATCAGCCCCAGCATTTT
CDR3: CASSLAVNQPQHF

J: TRBJ1-1
D: TRBD1
size: NA
V: TRBV10-1
DNA: TGCGCCAGCAGTGGTAGGGGCGGGACAGTGAACACTGAAGCTTTCTTT
CDR3: CASSGRGGTVNTEAFF

J: TRBJ1-2
D: TRBD1
size: NA
V: TRBV7-2
DNA: TGTGCCAGCAGCACCTGGACAGGGGATGGCTACACCTTC
CDR3: CASSTWTGDGYTF

J: TRBJ1-4
D: TRBD1
size: NA
V: TRBV7-9
DNA: TGTGCCAGCAGCGTAGGGACAGGGTCAAAGGAAAAACTGTTTTTT
CDR3: CASSVGTGSKEKLFF

J: TRBJ1-4
D: NA
size: once
V: TRBV7-7
DNA: TGTGCTAGCATAGGGGATGAAAAACTGTTTTTT
CDR3: CASIGDEKLFF

J: TRBJ2-5
D: TRBD1
size: NA
V: TRBV9
DNA: TGTGCCAGCAGCCTGGACAGGCAAGAGACCCAGTACTTC
CDR3: CASSLDRQETQYF

J: TRBJ2-1
D: NA
size: NA
V: TRBV7-9
DNA: TGTGCCAGCAGCCTTTCGGTGGGCGATGAGCAGTTCTTC
CDR3: CASSLSVGDEQFF

J: TRBJ2-2
D: NA
size: NA
V: TRBV29-1
DNA: TGCAGCGTCCGACAGGGAGGCGGGGAGCTGTTTTTT
CDR3: CSVRQGGGELFF

J: TRBJ2-1
D: TRBD2
size: NA
V: TRBV19
DNA: TGTGCCAGTAGGCCAATAAGCGGGGGCTCCTACAATGAGCAGTTCTTC
CDR3: CASRPISGGSYNEQFF

J: TRBJ1-5
D: TRBD1
size: once
V: TRBV19
DNA: TGTGCCAGTAGTGTGTTCGGGACAGGGGATCAGCCCCAGCATTTT
CDR3: CASSVFGTGDQPQHF

J: TRBJ2-1
D: TRBD2
size: NA
V: TRBV30
DNA: TGTGCCTGGAGTGCCCTTAGCGGGGGGGCTTACAATGAGCAGTTCTTC
CDR3: CAWSALSGGAYNEQFF

J: TRBJ2-5
D: NA
size: NA
V: TRBV10-3
DNA: TGTGCCATCAGGTCTGAAGAGACCCAGTACTTC
CDR3: CAIRSEETQYF

J: TRBJ1-1
D: NA
size: NA
V: TRBV7-8
DNA: TGTGCCAGCAGCTTAGAGCCAGGGGACACTGAAGCTTTCTTT
CDR3: CASSLEPGDTEAFF

J: TRBJ2-7
D: NA
size: NA
V: TRBV2
DNA: TGTGCCAGCAGGTTAACAGAATCGATCTCCTACGAGCAGTACTTC
CDR3: CASRLTESISYEQYF

J: TRBJ2-3
D: NA
size: once
V: TRBV11-3
DNA: TGTGCCAGCAGCTTAGGGGCGGGACGGTACACAGATACGCAGTATTTT
CDR3: CASSLGAGRYTDTQYF

J: TRBJ1-2
D: NA
size: few
V: TRBV5-1
DNA: TGCGCCAGCCGACCGGGGGTCGACTATGGCTACACCTTC
CDR3: CASRPGVDYGYTF

J: TRBJ1-5
D: NA
size: NA
V: TRBV19
DNA: TGTGCCAGTACCCTGCGGGTTTATAGCAATCAGCCCCAGCATTTT
CDR3: CASTLRVYSNQPQHF

J: TRBJ1-4
D: NA
size: few
V: TRBV7-9
DNA: TGTGCCAGCAGCTTAGATGGTAGTCCGCAACTGTTTTTT
CDR3: CASSLDGSPQLFF

J: TRBJ2-7
D: TRBD2
size: few
V: TRBV10-2
DNA: TGCGCCAGCAGTGTTGCGGGGGGCTCCTACGAGCAGTACTTC
CDR3: CASSVAGGSYEQYF

J: TRBJ2-4
D: TRBD2
size: NA
V: TRBV19
DNA: TGTGCCAGTAGTATAGATCAGGCGACTAGCGGAATTAACATTCAGTACTTC
CDR3: CASSIDQATSGINIQYF

J: TRBJ1-2
D: NA
size: few
V: TRBV7-2
DNA: TGTGCCAGCAGCTTAGAGAATCGCCAGATCTATGGCTACACCTTC
CDR3: CASSLENRQIYGYTF

J: TRBJ2-3
D: TRBD2
size: NA
V: TRBV19
DNA: TGTGCCAGTAGTCTACGGGACTACACAGATACGCAGTATTTT
CDR3: CASSLRDYTDTQYF

J: TRBJ1-1
D: TRBD1
size: NA
V: TRBV15
DNA: TGTGCCACCAGCAGAGGTGACGGTCTAGAGGGGGCAGGCACTGAAGCTTTCTTT
CDR3: CATSRGDGLEGAGTEAFF

J: TRBJ1-1
D: NA
size: few
V: TRBV7-2
DNA: TGTGCCAGCAGCTACTCATTGGCAGGGAACACTGAAGCTTTCTTT
CDR3: CASSYSLAGNTEAFF

J: TRBJ2-7
D: NA
size: few
V: TRBV6-1
DNA: TGTGCCAGCAGTGAGTACTGGGACACCCTCTCCTACGAGCAGTACTTC
CDR3: CASSEYWDTLSYEQYF

J: TRBJ2-1
D: TRBD1
size: once
V: TRBV29-1
DNA: TGCAGCCAACGACAGGGGGCTGGAAATGAGCAGTTCTTC
CDR3: CSQRQGAGNEQFF

J: TRBJ1-1
D: NA
size: NA
V: TRBV29-1
DNA: TGCAGCGTTGAAACCTCTCCGGGTACAAACACTGAAGCTTTCTTT
CDR3: CSVETSPGTNTEAFF

J: TRBJ1-2
D: NA
size: NA
V: TRBV30
DNA: TGTGCCTGGAGTTTTGGACCCTCGGGCAGGGGAAGGCCCTATGGCTACACCTTC
CDR3: CAWSFGPSGRGRPYGYTF

J: TRBJ1-1
D: TRBD1
size: few
V: TRBV6-6
DNA: TGTGCCAGCAGCCACAGGGGGCGAAACACTGAAGCTTTCTTT
CDR3: CASSHRGRNTEAFF

J: TRBJ1-1
D: NA
size: NA
V: TRBV6-5
DNA: TGTGCCAGCAGTTACTCGGCCCCGAACACTGAAGCTTTCTTT
CDR3: CASSYSAPNTEAFF

J: TRBJ2-1
D: TRBD1
size: NA
V: TRBV6-5
DNA: TGTGCCAGCAGTGTGGACAGGGGCCCTTGGGATGAGCAGTTCTTC
CDR3: CASSVDRGPWDEQFF

J: TRBJ1-5
D: NA
size: NA
V: TRBV19
DNA: TGTGCCAGTAGTACCGGTCCAGGGGCCCAGCATTTT
CDR3: CASSTGPGAQHF

J: TRBJ2-7
D: NA
size: NA
V: TRBV6-5
DNA: TGTGCCAGCAGTTACTCGGGACTCGCCTACGAGCAGTACTTC
CDR3: CASSYSGLAYEQYF

J: TRBJ2-7
D: TRBD2
size: NA
V: TRBV4-2
DNA: TGTGCCAGCAGCCAAGGCAAGCGGGGCGGCCTCTCCTACGAGCAGTACTTC
CDR3: CASSQGKRGGLSYEQYF

J: TRBJ1-1
D: TRBD1
size: NA
V: TRBV25-1
DNA: TGTGCCAGCAGGACAGGGGGCAGGAACACTGAAGCTTTCTTT
CDR3: CASRTGGRNTEAFF

J: TRBJ1-4
D: TRBD1
size: NA
V: TRBV28
DNA: TGTGCCAGCAGTCGTCCGGGACAGTATGAAAAACTGTTTTTT
CDR3: CASSRPGQYEKLFF

J: TRBJ2-1
D: NA
size: few
V: TRBV7-6
DNA: TGTGCCAGCAGCTTTGGCTATGAGCAGTTCTTC
CDR3: CASSFGYEQFF